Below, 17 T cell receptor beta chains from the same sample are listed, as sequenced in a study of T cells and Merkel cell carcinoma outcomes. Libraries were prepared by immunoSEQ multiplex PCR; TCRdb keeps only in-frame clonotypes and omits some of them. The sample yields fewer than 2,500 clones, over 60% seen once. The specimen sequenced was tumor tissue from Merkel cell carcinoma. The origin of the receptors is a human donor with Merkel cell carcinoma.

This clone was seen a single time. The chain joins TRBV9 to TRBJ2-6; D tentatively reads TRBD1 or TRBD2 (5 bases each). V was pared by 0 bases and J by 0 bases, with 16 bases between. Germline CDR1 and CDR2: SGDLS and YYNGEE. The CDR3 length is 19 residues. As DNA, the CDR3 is TGTGCCAGCAGCGTAGTAGCAGGGACCGGCTCCTCTGGGGCCAACGTCCTGACTTTC. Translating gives CASSVVAGTGSSGANVLTF.

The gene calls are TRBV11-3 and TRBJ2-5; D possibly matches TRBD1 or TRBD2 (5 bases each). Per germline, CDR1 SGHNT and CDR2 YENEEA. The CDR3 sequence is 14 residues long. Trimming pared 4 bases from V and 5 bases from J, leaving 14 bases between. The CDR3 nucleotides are TGTGCCAGCAGCTCGGGACGAGCGGTGGAGACCCAGTACTTC. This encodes CASSSGRAVETQYF.

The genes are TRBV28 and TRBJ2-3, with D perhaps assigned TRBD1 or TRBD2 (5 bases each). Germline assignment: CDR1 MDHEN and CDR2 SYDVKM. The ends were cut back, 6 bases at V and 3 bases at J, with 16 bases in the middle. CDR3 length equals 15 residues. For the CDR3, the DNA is TGTGCCAGCAGCCCCGGGACCCTCAGAACAGATACGCAGTATTTT. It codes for CASSPGTLRTDTQYF.

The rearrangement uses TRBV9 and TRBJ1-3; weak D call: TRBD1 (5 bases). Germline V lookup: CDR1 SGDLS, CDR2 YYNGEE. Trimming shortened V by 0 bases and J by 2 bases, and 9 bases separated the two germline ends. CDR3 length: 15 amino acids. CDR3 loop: CASSVDSGPGNTIYF. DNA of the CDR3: TGTGCCAGCAGCGTAGACTCGGGGCCTGGAAACACCATATATTTT.

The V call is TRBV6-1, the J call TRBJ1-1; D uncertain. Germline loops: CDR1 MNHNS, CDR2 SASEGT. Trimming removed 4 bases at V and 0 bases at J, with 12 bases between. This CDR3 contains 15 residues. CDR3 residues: CASSGPRTLNTEAFF. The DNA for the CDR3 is TGTGCCAGCAGTGGGCCGCGGACTTTGAACACTGAAGCTTTCTTT.

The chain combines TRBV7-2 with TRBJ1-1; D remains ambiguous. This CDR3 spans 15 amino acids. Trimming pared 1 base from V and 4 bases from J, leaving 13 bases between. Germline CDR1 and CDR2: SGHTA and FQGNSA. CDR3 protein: CASSLVVPKSTEAFF. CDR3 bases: TGTGCCAGCAGCTTAGTAGTCCCCAAGTCCACTGAAGCTTTCTTT.

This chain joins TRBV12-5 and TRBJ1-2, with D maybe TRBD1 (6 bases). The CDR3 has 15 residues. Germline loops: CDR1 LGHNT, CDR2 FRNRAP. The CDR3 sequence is CASTHVLQGGYGYTF. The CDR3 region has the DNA TGTGCCAGCACCCACGTGTTACAGGGAGGCTATGGCTACACCTTC.

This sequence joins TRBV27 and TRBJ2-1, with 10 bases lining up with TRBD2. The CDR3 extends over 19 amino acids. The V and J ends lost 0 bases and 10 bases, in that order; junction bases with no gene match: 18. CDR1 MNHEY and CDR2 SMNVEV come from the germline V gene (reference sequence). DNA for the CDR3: TGTGCCAGCAGTTTATCGGCCCAGGCAAGCGGGGGGGCCTTTCGCGAGCAGTTCTTC. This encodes CASSLSAQASGGAFREQFF.

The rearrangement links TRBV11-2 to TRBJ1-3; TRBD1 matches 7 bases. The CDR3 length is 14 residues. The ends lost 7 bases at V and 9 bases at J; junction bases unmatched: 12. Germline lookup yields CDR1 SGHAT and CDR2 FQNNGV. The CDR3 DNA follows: TGTGCCAGCACGGGGGACAGCCGCCAACGCACCATATATTTT. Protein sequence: CASTGDSRQRTIYF.

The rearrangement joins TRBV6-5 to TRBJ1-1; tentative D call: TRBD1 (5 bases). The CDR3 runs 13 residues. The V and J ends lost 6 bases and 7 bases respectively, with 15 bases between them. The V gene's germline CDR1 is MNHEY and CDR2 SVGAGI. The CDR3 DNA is TGTGCCAGCAGCCGCATCCCGGGGGGTGAAGCTTTCTTT. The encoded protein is CASSRIPGGEAFF.

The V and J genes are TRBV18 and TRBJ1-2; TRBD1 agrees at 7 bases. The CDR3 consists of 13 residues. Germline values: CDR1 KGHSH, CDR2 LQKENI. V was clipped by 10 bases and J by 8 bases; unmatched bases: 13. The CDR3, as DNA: TGTGCCACCCTAAGGGGGCCCAGGGACGGCTACACCTTC. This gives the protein CATLRGPRDGYTF.

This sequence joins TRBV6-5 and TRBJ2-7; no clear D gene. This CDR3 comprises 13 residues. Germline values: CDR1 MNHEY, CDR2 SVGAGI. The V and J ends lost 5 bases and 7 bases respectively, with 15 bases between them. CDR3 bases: TGTGCCAGCAGTGCCCCCGGGTTGGCTGAGCAGTACTTC. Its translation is CASSAPGLAEQYF.

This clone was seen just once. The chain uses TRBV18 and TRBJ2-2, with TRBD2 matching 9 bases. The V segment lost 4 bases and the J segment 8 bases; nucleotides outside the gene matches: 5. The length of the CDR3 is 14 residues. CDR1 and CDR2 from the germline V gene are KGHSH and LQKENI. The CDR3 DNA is TGTGCCAGCTCACTGGGACTAGCAGGAGGGGAGCTGTTTTTT. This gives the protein CASSLGLAGGELFF.

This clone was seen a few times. CDR3: CSVAVDTNTGELFF. CDR3 bases: TGCAGCGTAGCCGTTGACACGAACACCGGGGAGCTGTTTTTT. The V gene is TRBV29-1, the J gene TRBJ2-2; D uncertain. The V end was cut by 6 bases, the J end by 0 bases, with 11 bases between. From germline, CDR1 is SQVTM and CDR2 ANQGSEA. CDR3 size: 14 residues.

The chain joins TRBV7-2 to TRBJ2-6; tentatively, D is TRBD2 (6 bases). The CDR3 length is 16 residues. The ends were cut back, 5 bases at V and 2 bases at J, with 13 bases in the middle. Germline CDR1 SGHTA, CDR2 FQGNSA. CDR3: CASSRGSGTGANVLTF. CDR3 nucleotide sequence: TGTGCCAGCAGCCGGGGGTCGGGGACTGGGGCCAACGTCCTGACTTTC.

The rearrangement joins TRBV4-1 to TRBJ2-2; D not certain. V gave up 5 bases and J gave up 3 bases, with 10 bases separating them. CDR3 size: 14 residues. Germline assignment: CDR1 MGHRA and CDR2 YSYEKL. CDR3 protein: CASSTRTDTGELFF. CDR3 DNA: TGCGCCAGCAGCACCAGAACTGACACCGGGGAGCTGTTTTTT.

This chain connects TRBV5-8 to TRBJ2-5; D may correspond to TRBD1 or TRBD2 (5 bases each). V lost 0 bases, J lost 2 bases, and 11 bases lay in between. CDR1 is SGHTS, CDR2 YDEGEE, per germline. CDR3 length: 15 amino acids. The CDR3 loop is CASSLGGIRQETQYF. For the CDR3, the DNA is TGTGCCAGCAGCTTGGGGGGGATTCGTCAAGAGACCCAGTACTTC.